The 28 T cell receptor beta chains presented below share a single source sample, sequenced in a study of blood T cell repertoires in COVID-19. Produced via immunoSEQ multiplex PCR; TCRdb's table is partial and in-frame only. The sample carries hundreds of thousands of clones, around 88% recorded once. The sequenced material came from PBMCs or T cells enriched from blood (not recorded which). The receptors derive from a woman aged 50 to 60 who had recovered from COVID-19.

The rearrangement links TRBV19 to TRBJ1-2, with no clear D. V shed 3 bases and J shed 2 bases, with 7 bases lying between them. The CDR3 totals 13 residues. Germline lookup yields CDR1 LNHDA and CDR2 SQIVND (reference sequence). CDR3 sequence (DNA): TGTGCCAGTAGTATGTCACAGAACTATGGCTACACCTTC. It is translated as CASSMSQNYGYTF.

V and J are TRBV4-1 and TRBJ2-1; D is unclear. Trimming removed 0 bases at V and 1 base at J, with 16 bases between. The CDR3 contains 18 residues. The germline gives CDR1 MGHRA, CDR2 YSYEKL. In DNA form, the CDR3 reads TGCGCCAGCAGCCAAGATCTGAGAGGCCCCGCTTCCTACAATGAGCAGTTCTTC. As protein: CASSQDLRGPASYNEQFF.

The chain employs TRBV19 and TRBJ2-7; possibly TRBD1 for D (6 bases). The germline V and J ends were trimmed by 10 bases and 1 base, with 14 bases remaining between them. This CDR3 region has 13 residues. Germline V gives CDR1 LNHDA, CDR2 SQIVND (reference sequence). This CDR3 reads CATTSGQSYEQYF. The CDR3 DNA sequence: TGTGCCACGACTTCGGGACAATCCTACGAGCAGTACTTC.

To note about this clone: The germline gene is not matched at one end of the junction; a read error may be the cause. The chain couples TRBV7-7 to TRBJ2-2; 8 positions match TRBD1. CDR1 and CDR2 (germline): SSHAT, FNYEAQ (reference sequence). CDR3 size: 15 residues. In DNA form, the CDR3 reads TGTGCTAGCAGCGCGACAGGGGCGAACACCGGGGAGCTGTTTTTT. Protein product: CASSATGANTGELFF.

The chain links TRBV11-2 to TRBJ2-1; 7 bases are shared with TRBD2. Trimming cost V 2 bases and J 2 bases; bases outside gene matches: 3. This CDR3 is 15 amino acids long. The germline gives CDR1 SGHAT, CDR2 FQNNGV. CDR3: CASSLLRGAYNEQFF. In DNA form, the CDR3 reads TGTGCCAGCAGCTTACTTCGGGGGGCCTACAATGAGCAGTTCTTC. Filled out from reference TRBV11-2 and TRBJ2-1, the complete variable domain reads EAGVAQSPRYKIIEKRQSVAFWCNPISGHATLYWYQQILGQGPKLLIQFQNNGVVDDSQLPKDRFSAERLKGVDSTLKIQPAKLEDSAVYLCASSLLRGAYNEQFFGPGTRLTVL.

The chain is built from TRBV4-1 and TRBJ1-2; no definite D call. Looked up from germline, CDR1 is MGHRA and CDR2 is YSYEKL. The V end lost 1 base, the J end lost 0 bases, and 9 bases lay between the germline ends. The CDR3 is 15 residues long. The CDR3 DNA is TGCGCCAGCAGCCAAGCTGGCGGAGCTAACTATGGCTACACCTTC. Amino acids: CASSQAGGANYGYTF.

This clone was detected a few times. The CDR3 nucleotides are TGTGCCAGCAAGCAGGAACATCAGCCCCAGCATTTT. Its protein is CASKQEHQPQHF. The chain has TRBV2 and TRBJ1-5; D gene uncertain. The CDR3 is 12 amino acids. Between the trimmed V and J ends, which lost 7 bases and 5 bases, there was a span of 9 bases. Germline values: CDR1 SNHLY, CDR2 FYNNEI.

V gene TRBV7-2 combines with J gene TRBJ2-3; TRBD1 matches 8 bases. There are 14 residues in the CDR3. Trimming at V came to 4 bases and at J to 4 bases, leaving 4 bases not matched to a gene. Germline loops: CDR1 SGHTA, CDR2 FQGNSA. CDR3 in amino acids: CASSSDRGADTQYF. The CDR3 DNA is TGTGCCAGCAGCTCTGACAGGGGCGCAGATACGCAGTATTTT.

V gene TRBV4-3 combines with J gene TRBJ2-3; TRBD2 might be the D (5 bases). Germline assignment: CDR1 LGHNA and CDR2 YSLEER. The CDR3 runs 13 residues. Trimming took 1 base from V and 4 from J, leaving 6 bases between them. CDR3 bases: TGCGCCAGCAGCCAAGCACTAGCAGATACGCAGTATTTT. Translated, it gives CASSQALADTQYF.

The chain has TRBV2 and TRBJ1-3, with a tentative D call TRBD1 (5 bases). The CDR3 has 15 residues. Deletions cut 3 bases from V and 7 bases from J, with 16 bases between. Germline lookup yields CDR1 SNHLY and CDR2 FYNNEI. CDR3 sequence (DNA): TGTGCCAGCAGTGACTTGGTCTCTCCAGGGAACACCATATATTTT. Translation: CASSDLVSPGNTIYF.

The gene calls are TRBV2 and TRBJ2-7; 10 bases fit TRBD1. There are 16 residues in the CDR3. The germline gives CDR1 SNHLY, CDR2 FYNNEI. V was clipped by 5 bases and J by 0 bases; unmatched bases: 7. CDR3 loop: CASSPLRTGGSYEQYF. The CDR3 DNA sequence: TGTGCCAGCAGTCCTCTCCGGACAGGGGGCTCCTACGAGCAGTACTTC.

The chain employs TRBV9 and TRBJ2-7; 10 bases agree with TRBD2. J lost 4 bases, V lost 0 bases, and 4 bases had no gene match. CDR3 length equals 15 residues. The germline V gene has CDR1 SGDLS and CDR2 YYNGEE. CDR3 in DNA: TGTGCCAGCAGCGTAGACTCTAGCGGGAGATACGAGCAGTACTTC. Its protein product is CASSVDSSGRYEQYF.

The chain combines TRBV4-3 with TRBJ2-2, with D possibly TRBD2 on 5 matching bases. From germline, CDR1 is LGHNA and CDR2 YSLEER. V lost 0 bases to trimming and J lost 0 bases, with 11 bases between them. This CDR3 has 17 amino acids. The CDR3 DNA sequence: TGCGCCAGCAGCCAAGAGATTAGCGCTGCGAACACCGGGGAGCTGTTTTTT. It translates to CASSQEISAANTGELFF.

The rearrangement uses TRBV28 and TRBJ1-1; D call uncertain. Trimming shortened V by 9 bases and J by 3 bases, and 8 bases separated the two germline ends. CDR3 length: 11 residues. CDR1 is MDHEN, CDR2 SYDVKM, per germline. The CDR3 sequence: CASSVYTEAFF. In DNA, the CDR3 is TGTGCCAGTTCCGTATACACTGAAGCTTTCTTT.

The rearrangement links TRBV18 to TRBJ2-5; D perhaps matches TRBD2 (6 bases). CDR1 is KGHSH, CDR2 LQKENI, per germline. V lost 6 bases, J lost 0 bases, and 14 bases lay in between. CDR3 size: 15 residues. The CDR3 sequence: CASSSGRTNQETQYF. As DNA, the CDR3 is TGTGCCAGCTCTAGTGGCAGGACTAACCAAGAGACCCAGTACTTC.

The chain has TRBV12-5 and TRBJ2-6; 7 bases are a match to TRBD1. Losses at the gene ends were 0 bases for V and 10 bases for J; bases not matched to a gene: 12. In germline, CDR1 is LGHNT, CDR2 FRNRAP. The CDR3 totals 17 residues. The CDR3 is CASGLVLNRDRRNVLTF. As DNA, the CDR3 is TGTGCTAGTGGTTTGGTACTAAACCGGGACAGAAGAAACGTCCTGACTTTC.

The chain's CDR3 is CASSQGTANEQFF. The DNA for the CDR3 is TGTGCCAGCAGCCAGGGGACAGCGAATGAGCAGTTCTTC. The chain links TRBV3-1 (or the pseudogene TRBV3-2) to TRBJ2-1; 7 bases map to TRBD1. CDR1 LGHDT and CDR2 YNNKEL come from the germline V gene (reference sequence). Trimming at V came to 3 bases and at J to 7 bases, leaving 3 bases not matched to a gene. The CDR3 is 13 residues long.

CDR3 sequence (DNA): TGCGCCAGCAGTGAACGCAGTTTCTATGGCTACACCTTC. Its protein product is CASSERSFYGYTF. This sequence joins TRBV10-2 and TRBJ1-2, with no clear D. With 3 bases removed from V and 4 bases from J, the gap between germline ends came to 9 bases. This CDR3 contains 13 residues. CDR1 WSHSY and CDR2 SAAADI come from the germline V gene.

The V and J genes are TRBV6-5 and TRBJ1-5; D possibly corresponds to TRBD1 (5 bases). The CDR3 contains 15 residues. Trimming stripped 0 bases from V and 0 bases from J, with 6 bases between. Germline V CDR1 and CDR2: MNHEY, SVGAGI. The CDR3 region has the DNA TGTGCCAGCAGTTACTCCGACAGTAGCAATCAGCCCCAGCATTTT. Protein product: CASSYSDSSNQPQHF.

This clone was detected a few times. V usage is TRBV10-3 and J usage is TRBJ2-7; 11 bases fit TRBD2. V lost 8 bases and J lost 6; bases outside the gene matches: 9. The CDR3 has 14 amino acids. Germline V gene data show CDR1 as ENHRY and CDR2 as SYGVKD. CDR3 nucleotides: TGTGCCATCGGGTTAGCGGGAGGGCCGGTCGAGCAGTACTTC. Amino acid sequence: CAIGLAGGPVEQYF.

This rearrangement joins TRBV28 to TRBJ2-2, with 9 bases lining up with TRBD2. The CDR3 sequence is 21 residues long. Germline trimming cut 3 bases from V and 5 bases from J; bases unmatched to any gene: 22. CDR1 and CDR2 (germline): MDHEN, SYDVKM. The CDR3 protein is CASSLTFAIRLADRATGELFF. CDR3 nucleotide sequence: TGTGCCAGCAGTTTGACGTTCGCGATCCGACTAGCGGATAGGGCTACCGGGGAGCTGTTTTTT.

The V gene is TRBV5-1, the J gene TRBJ1-1; 7 nucleotides line up with TRBD1. Trimming took 4 bases from V and 3 from J; bases not matched to a gene: 12. Germline-derived CDR1 and CDR2 are SGHRS and YFSETQ. The CDR3 sequence is 16 residues long. The CDR3 nucleotides read TGCGCCAGCAGCCGGACAGGAGTTCGGGGAGACACTGAAGCTTTCTTT. Its translation is CASSRTGVRGDTEAFF.

V usage is TRBV15 and J usage is TRBJ2-1; no reliable D call. The CDR3 is 13 amino acids. The V gene's germline CDR1 is LNHNV and CDR2 YYDKDF (reference sequence). With 1 base removed from V and 9 bases from J, the gap between germline ends came to 10 bases. The CDR3 sequence: CATSRVPGGEQFF. The CDR3 DNA follows: TGTGCCACCAGCAGAGTCCCCGGTGGTGAGCAGTTCTTC.

The rearrangement uses TRBV19 and TRBJ2-3, with 11 bases matching TRBD2. CDR3 size: 16 residues. Trimming at V came to 5 bases and at J to 2 bases, leaving 6 bases not matched to a gene. CDR1 and CDR2 (germline): LNHDA, SQIVND (reference sequence). CDR3 amino acids: CASSSTSGAFTDTQYF. DNA for the CDR3: TGTGCCAGTAGTTCGACTAGCGGGGCCTTCACAGATACGCAGTATTTT.

CDR3 nucleotides: TGTGCCAGCAGTACAGGGGGCGCGTCCTACAATGAGCAGTTCTTC. Its translation: CASSTGGASYNEQFF. The chain carries TRBV7-2 and TRBJ2-1; 9 positions match TRBD1. The CDR3 is made up of 15 amino acids. V lost 6 bases, J lost 1 base, and 4 bases stayed unmatched. From germline, CDR1 is SGHTA and CDR2 FQGNSA.

The V call is TRBV18, the J call TRBJ1-2; D is ambiguous. V was shortened by 2 bases and J by 10 bases, with 17 bases between the two germline ends. The CDR3 is 14 residues long. The germline gives CDR1 KGHSH, CDR2 LQKENI. The CDR3 protein is CASSPSFAEVPYTF. The CDR3 DNA reads as TGTGCCAGCTCACCAAGCTTCGCTGAAGTTCCCTACACCTTC.

CDR3 coding DNA: TGTGCCAGCCGCCGGAGCGGTTCACCCCTCCACTTT. Translation: CASRRSGSPLHF. V is TRBV28 and J is TRBJ1-6, with D unclear. V lost 8 bases, J lost 9 bases, and 11 bases lay in between. Germline V gene sequence: CDR1 MDHEN, CDR2 SYDVKM. The CDR3 contains 12 residues.

This sequence joins TRBV7-2 and TRBJ2-5; TRBD1 agrees at 9 bases. Germline values: CDR1 SGHTA, CDR2 FQGNSA. With 5 bases clipped from V and 6 bases from J, the junction kept 7 bases outside the gene matches. The CDR3 is 14 amino acids. CDR3 loop: CASSPDRGGQTQYF. The CDR3 bases are TGTGCCAGCAGCCCGGACAGGGGAGGACAGACCCAGTACTTC.